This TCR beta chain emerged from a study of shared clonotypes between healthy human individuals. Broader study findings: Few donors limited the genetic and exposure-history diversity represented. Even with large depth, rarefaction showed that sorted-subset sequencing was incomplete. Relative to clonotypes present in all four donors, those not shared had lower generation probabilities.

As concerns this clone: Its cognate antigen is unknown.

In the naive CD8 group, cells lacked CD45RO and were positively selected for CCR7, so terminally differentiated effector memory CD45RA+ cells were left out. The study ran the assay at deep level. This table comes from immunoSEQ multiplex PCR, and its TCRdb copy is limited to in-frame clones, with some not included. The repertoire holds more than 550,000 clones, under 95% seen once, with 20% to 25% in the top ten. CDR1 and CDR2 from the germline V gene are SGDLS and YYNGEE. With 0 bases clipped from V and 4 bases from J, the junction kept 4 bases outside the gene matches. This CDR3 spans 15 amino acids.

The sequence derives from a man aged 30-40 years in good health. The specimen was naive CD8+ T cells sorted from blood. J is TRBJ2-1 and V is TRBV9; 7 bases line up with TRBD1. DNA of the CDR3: TGTGCCAGCAGCGTAGACGGGACAGAATACAATGAGCAGTTCTTC. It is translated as CASSVDGTEYNEQFF. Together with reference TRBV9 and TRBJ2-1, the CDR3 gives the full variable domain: DSGVTQTPKHLITATGQRVTLRCSPRSGDLSVYWYQQSLDQGLQFLIQYYNGEERAKGNILERFSAQQFPDLHSELNLSSLELGDSALYFCASSVDGTEYNEQFFGPGTRLTVL.